The sequence of this T cell receptor (beta chain) was determined in a study of blood T cell repertoires in COVID-19. Study overall: From T cells, B-cell-depleted T cells, or PBMCs came the material, which was cDNA or gDNA.

Participants were aged roughly 18 to 89 years, lived in over 20 US areas, and enrolled virtually. Participant reports of clinical history set cohort assignment. J lost 5 bases, V lost 5 bases, and 15 bases had no gene match. The germline gives CDR1 MNHEY, CDR2 SMNVEV (reference sequence). The CDR3 is 18 residues long. The method was immunoSEQ multiplex PCR; TCRdb's version includes in-frame clones alone and lacks a portion of them. The table records about 200,000 clones, approximately 81% of them present only once. The chain employs TRBV27 and TRBJ2-7, with TRBD2 identical over 13 bases. The source of this sequence is a man aged 35-49 years who had recovered from COVID-19. Sequenced: PBMCs or T cells enriched from blood (not recorded which). DNA for the CDR3: TGTGCCAGCAGTCCACTCCCCGGACTAGCGGGAGCGGAGGACGAGCAGTACTTC. It yields the protein CASSPLPGLAGAEDEQYF.